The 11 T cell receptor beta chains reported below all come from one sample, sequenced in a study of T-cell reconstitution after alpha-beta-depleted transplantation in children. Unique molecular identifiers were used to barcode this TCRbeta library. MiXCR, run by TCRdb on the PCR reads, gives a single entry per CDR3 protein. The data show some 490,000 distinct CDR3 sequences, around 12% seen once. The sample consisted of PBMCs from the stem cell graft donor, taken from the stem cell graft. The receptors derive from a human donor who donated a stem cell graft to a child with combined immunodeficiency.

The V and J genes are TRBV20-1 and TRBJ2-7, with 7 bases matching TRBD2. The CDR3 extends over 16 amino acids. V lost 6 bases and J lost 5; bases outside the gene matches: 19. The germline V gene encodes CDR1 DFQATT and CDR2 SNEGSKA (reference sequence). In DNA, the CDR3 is TGCAGTGCGAGTGCACCCAGAGCGGGGACGGATGACGAGCAGTACTTC. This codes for CSASAPRAGTDDEQYF.

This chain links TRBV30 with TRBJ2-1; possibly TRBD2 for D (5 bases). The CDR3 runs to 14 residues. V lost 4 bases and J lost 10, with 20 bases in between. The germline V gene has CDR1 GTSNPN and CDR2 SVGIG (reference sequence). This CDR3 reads CAWNKAVVSSEQFF. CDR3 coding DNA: TGTGCCTGGAATAAAGCGGTTGTTTCTTCGGAGCAGTTCTTC.

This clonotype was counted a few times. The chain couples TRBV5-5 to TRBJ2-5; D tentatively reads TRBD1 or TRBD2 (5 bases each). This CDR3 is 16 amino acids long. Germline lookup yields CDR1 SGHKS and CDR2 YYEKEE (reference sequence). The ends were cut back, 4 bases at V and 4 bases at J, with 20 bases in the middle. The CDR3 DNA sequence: TGTGCCAGCAGCCAAACTCGGGGCACGCTGGGAGAGACCCAGTACTTC. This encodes CASSQTRGTLGETQYF.

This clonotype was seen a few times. The DNA of the CDR3 is TGTGCCAGCAGCCGCGGGGGGGAGGTCGGGCAGTTCTTC. This sequence encodes CASSRGGEVGQFF. The chain couples TRBV7-6 to TRBJ2-1; 9 bases match TRBD2. V lost 5 bases to trimming and J lost 12 bases; unmatched junction nucleotides: 8. This CDR3 spans 13 amino acids. Per the germline V gene, CDR1 is SGHVS and CDR2 is FNYEAQ.

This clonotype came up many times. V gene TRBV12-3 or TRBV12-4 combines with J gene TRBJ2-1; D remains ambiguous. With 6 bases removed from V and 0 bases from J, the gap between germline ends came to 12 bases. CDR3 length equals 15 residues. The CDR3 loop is CASSSSRSSYNEQFF. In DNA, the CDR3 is TGTGCCAGCAGCTCCTCCCGGAGCTCCTACAATGAGCAGTTCTTC.

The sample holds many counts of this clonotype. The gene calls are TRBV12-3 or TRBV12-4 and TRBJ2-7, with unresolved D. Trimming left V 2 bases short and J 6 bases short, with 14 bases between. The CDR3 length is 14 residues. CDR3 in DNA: TGTGCCAGCAGTTTATGGAACCTAAAAGGCGAGCAGTACTTC. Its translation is CASSLWNLKGEQYF.

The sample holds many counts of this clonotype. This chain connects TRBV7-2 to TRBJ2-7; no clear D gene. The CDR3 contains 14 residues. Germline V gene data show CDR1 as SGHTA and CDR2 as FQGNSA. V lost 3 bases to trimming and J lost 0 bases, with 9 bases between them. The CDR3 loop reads CASSFAQSSYEQYF. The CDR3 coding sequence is TGTGCCAGCAGCTTTGCCCAGAGCTCCTACGAGCAGTACTTC. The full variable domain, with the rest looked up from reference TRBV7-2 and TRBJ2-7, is GAGVSQSPSNKVTEKGKDVELRCDPISGHTALYWYRQSLGQGLEFLIYFQGNSAPDKSGLPSDRFSAERTGGSVSTLTIQRTQQEDSAVYLCASSFAQSSYEQYFGPGTRLTVT.

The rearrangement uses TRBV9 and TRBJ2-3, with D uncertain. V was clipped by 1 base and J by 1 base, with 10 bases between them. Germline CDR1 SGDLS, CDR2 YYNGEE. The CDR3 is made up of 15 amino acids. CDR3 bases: TGTGCCAGCAGCGTATTACCTCGGGGCACAGATACGCAGTATTTT. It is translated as CASSVLPRGTDTQYF.

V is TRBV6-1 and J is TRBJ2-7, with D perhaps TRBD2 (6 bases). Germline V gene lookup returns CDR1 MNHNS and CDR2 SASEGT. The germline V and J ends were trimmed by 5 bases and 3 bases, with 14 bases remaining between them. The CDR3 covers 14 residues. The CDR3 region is CASSQTRLVYEQYF. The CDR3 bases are TGTGCCAGCAGTCAAACTAGACTAGTCTACGAGCAGTACTTC.

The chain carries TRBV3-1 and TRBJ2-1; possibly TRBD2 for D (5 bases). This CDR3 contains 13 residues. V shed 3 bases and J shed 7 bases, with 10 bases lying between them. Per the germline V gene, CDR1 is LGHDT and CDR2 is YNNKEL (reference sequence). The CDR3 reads CASSHSGENEQFF. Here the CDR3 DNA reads TGTGCCAGCAGCCATTCCGGGGAGAATGAGCAGTTCTTC.

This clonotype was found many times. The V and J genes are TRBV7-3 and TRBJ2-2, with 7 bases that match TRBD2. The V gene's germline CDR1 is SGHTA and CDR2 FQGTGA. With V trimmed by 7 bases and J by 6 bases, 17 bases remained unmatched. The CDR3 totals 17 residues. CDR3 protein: CASNPMDERGRAGELFF. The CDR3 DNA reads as TGTGCCAGCAACCCCATGGATGAGCGGGGAAGGGCCGGGGAGCTGTTTTTT.